This T cell receptor beta chain was retrieved from a study of blood T cell repertoires in COVID-19. From germline, CDR1 is SGHVS and CDR2 FQNEAQ. The V gene end was trimmed by 1 base and the J gene end by 0 bases; junction bases not matched to a gene: 5. The length of the CDR3 is 16 residues. Repertoires were generated with immunoSEQ multiplex PCR, while TCRdb's copy carries only in-frame clones and drops some. The sample includes about 140,000 clones, 85% to 90% seen only once; the top ten take 1.5% to 1.9%. This receptor was obtained from an older woman with acute or convalescent COVID-19. The chain is built from TRBV7-8 and TRBJ1-1; 7 bases align to TRBD1. Sequencing was performed on peripheral blood. The CDR3: CASSLVHRGMNTEAFF. CDR3 sequence (DNA): TGTGCCAGCAGCTTAGTGCACAGGGGTATGAACACTGAAGCTTTCTTT.